This TCR beta chain was captured by sequencing in a study of identical twins. The study's findings and limits: It was out-of-frame TCR alpha sharing in monozygotic twins that models underestimated.

Losses at the gene ends were 1 base for V and 4 bases for J; bases not matched to a gene: 9. Germline lookup yields CDR1 DFQATT and CDR2 SNEGSKA (reference sequence). The CDR3 has 16 residues. Concerning this clonotype itself: Its antigen is not identified.

TCRdb used MiXCR to reprocess the 5' RACE reads, holding one entry per CDR3 protein. The top ten hold roughly 1.5% of the sample, which has about 890,000 distinct CDR3 sequences, roughly 12% seen once. This sample was also put to use in a study of yellow fever vaccine responses in identical twins.

This TCR was sampled from a woman in her late teens or twenties in good health. The V and J genes are TRBV20-1 and TRBJ2-1; 8 nucleotides agree with TRBD1. Sample: PBMCs. This CDR3 is CSARVSDRGMYNEQFF. CDR3 nucleotides: TGCAGTGCTAGAGTTTCTGACAGGGGAATGTACAATGAGCAGTTCTTC.